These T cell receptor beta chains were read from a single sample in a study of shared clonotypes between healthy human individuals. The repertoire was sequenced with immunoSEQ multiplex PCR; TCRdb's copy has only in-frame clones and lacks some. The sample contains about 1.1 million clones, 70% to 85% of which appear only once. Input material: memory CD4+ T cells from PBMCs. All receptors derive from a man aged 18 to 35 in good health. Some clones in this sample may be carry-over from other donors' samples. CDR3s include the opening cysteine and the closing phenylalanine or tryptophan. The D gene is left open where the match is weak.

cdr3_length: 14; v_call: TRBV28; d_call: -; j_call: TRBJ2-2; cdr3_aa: CASSPGGNYGELFF
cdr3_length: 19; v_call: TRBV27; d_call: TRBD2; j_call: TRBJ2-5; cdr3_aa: CASSSQQVWTSFQKETQYF
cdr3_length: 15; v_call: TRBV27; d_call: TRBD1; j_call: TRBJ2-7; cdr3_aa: CASSPQGQGVYEQYF
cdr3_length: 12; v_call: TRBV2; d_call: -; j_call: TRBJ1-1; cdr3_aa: CASSEENFGAFF
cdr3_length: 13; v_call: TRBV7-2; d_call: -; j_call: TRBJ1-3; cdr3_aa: CASSLAREDTIYF
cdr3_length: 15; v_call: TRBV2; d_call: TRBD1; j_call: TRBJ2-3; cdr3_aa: CASSRDRGRSDTQYF
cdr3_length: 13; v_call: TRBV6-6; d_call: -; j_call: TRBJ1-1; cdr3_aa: CASIGTVNTEAFF
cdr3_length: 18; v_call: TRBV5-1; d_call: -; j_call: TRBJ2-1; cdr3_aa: CASSLAPNANTRYNEQFF
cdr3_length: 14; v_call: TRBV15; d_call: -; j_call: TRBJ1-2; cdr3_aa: CATSSGAGSYGYTF
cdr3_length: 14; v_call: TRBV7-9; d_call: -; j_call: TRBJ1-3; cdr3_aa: CASSPPVFGNTIYF
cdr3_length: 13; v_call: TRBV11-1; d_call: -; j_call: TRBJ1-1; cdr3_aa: CASSLRGNTEAFF
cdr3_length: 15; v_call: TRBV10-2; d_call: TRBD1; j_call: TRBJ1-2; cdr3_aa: CASSEWRGGGYGYTF
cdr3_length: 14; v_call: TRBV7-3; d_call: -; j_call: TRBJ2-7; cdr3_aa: CASSLMTGAKEQYF
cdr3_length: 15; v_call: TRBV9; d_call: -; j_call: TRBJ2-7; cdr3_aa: CASSVAWAGSYEQYF
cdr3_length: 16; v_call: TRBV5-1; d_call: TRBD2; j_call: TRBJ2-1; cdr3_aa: CASSTGGLAGSNEQFF
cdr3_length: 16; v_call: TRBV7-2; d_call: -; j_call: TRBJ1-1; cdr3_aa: CASSFSTGARGTEAFF
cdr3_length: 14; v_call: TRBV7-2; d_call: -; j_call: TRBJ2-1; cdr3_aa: CASSLAAATNEQFF
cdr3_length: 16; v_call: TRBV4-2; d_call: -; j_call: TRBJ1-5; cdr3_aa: CASSHAQGGGNQPQHF
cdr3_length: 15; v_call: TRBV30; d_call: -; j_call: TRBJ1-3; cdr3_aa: CAWSRGAISGNTIYF
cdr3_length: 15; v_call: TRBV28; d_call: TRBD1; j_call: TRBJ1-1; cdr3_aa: CASSPAGGGYTEAFF
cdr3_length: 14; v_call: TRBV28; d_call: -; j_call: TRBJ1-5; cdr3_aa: CASSLGSNNQPQHF
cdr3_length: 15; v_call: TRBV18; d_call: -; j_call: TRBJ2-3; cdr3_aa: CASSPPDIYTDTQYF
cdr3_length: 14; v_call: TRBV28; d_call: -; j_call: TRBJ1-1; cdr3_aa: CASSSLAPGGKAFF
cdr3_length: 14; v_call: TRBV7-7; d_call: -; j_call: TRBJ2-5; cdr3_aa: CASSFSPGEETQYF
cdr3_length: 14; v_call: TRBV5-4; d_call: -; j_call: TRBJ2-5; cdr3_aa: CASSRDGSQETQYF
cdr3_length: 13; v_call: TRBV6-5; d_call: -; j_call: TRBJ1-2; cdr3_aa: CASRSGTSGGYTF
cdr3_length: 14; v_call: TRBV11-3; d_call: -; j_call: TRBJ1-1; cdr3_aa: CASSLNGQHTEAFF
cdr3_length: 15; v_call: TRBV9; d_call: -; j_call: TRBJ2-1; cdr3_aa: CASSVAPALGNEQFF
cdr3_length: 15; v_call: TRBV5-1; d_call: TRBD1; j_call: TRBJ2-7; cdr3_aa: CASSLGTGSSYEQYF
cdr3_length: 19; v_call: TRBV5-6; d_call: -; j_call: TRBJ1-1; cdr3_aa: CASSPRTGSEVPMNTEAFF
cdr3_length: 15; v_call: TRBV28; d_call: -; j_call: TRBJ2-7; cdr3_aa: CASSSRATGRGEQYF
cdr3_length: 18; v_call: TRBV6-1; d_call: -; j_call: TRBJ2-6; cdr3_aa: CASSEKGGFSSGANVLTF
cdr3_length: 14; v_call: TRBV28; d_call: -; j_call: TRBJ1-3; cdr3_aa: CASSPRTAGNTIYF
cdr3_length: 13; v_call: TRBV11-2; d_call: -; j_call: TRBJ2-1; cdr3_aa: CASSFGGKGEQFF
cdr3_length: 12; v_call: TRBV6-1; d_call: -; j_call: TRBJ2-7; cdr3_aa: CARRGHPYEQYF
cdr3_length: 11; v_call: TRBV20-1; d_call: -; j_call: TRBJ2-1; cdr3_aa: CSARKMDEQFF
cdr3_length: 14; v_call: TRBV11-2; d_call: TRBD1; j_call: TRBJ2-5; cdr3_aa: CASSPRTGEETQYF
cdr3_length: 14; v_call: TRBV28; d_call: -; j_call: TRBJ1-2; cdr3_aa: CASSPGFGGGGYTF
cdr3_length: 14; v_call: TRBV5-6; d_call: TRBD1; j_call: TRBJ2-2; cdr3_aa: CASTDRGRTGELFF
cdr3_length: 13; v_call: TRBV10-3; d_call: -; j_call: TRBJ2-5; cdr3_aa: CAISDSRRETQYF
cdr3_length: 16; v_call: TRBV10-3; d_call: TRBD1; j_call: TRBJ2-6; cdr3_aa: CAISGTVNAGANVLTF
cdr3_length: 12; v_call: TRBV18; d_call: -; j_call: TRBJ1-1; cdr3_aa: CASSPRVTEAFF
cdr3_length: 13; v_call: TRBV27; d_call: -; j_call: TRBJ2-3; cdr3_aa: CATGGAFTDTQYF
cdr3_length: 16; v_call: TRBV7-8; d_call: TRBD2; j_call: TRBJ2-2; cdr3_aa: CASSLGGSSPLGELFF
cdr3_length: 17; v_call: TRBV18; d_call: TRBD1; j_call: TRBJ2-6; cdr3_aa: CASSLGQVLSGANVLTF
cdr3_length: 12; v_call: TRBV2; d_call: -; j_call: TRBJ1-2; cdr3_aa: CASSRQTYGYTF